Reported below is one T cell receptor (beta chain). The antigen is not known. The data stem from a study of T cell responses to AZD1222 COVID-19 vaccine. The study's findings and limits: The study identified only six AZD1222 recipients as seropositive at baseline. Unmutated variant regions reportedly attract nearly half of all spike-specific TCRs.

This CDR3 has 18 residues. Germline CDR1 reads SGHDN; CDR2 reads FVKESK. With 0 bases clipped from V and 0 bases from J, the junction kept 10 bases outside the gene matches. Using immunoSEQ multiplex PCR, the repertoire was profiled, and TCRdb retains in-frame clones only, with some absent. In the table there are about 120,000 clones, just over 85% of which are singletons. This specimen was peripheral blood, taken 28 days after the second AZD1222 dose. The rearrangement joins TRBV14 to TRBJ2-5; 7 bases fit TRBD1. The sequence derives from an adult who received the AZD1222 COVID-19 vaccine. The CDR3 DNA is TGTGCCAGCAGCCAAGATCCGTTCGACAGGGCGTACCAAGAGACCCAGTACTTC. Protein sequence: CASSQDPFDRAYQETQYF.